This T cell receptor (beta chain) appears in the sequencing data of a study of cytomegalovirus exposure and HLA in healthy donors. Whole-study findings and limits: It emerged from a later analysis that several of the most significant clusters appeared to be linked to common viral pathogens. A prior analysis recorded that most TCR beta V segments were productive about 87% or about 30% of the time. A missense DCLRE1C variant was associated with V- and J-gene trimming of TCR beta chains in a later analysis, and an independent cohort replicated the association.

In its sample, this clone was seen a few times. Its cognate antigen is unknown. Vbeta (60) and Jbeta (13) primers were used in the PCR. Assay used: immunoSEQ multiplex PCR; TCRdb lists only in-frame clones, some missing. The table includes approximately 200,000 clones, about 77% detected once. V lost 3 bases to trimming and J lost 7 bases, with 10 bases between them. Germline assignment: CDR1 SEHNR and CDR2 FQNEAQ (reference sequence). The CDR3 is 14 residues long. The clonotype was recovered from a woman younger than 45 in good health and CMV-seropositive. The gene calls are TRBV7-9 and TRBJ1-6, with D tentatively TRBD1 (6 bases). Sequencing input: PBMCs. CDR3 sequence: CASSFPGVNSPLHF. CDR3 in DNA: TGTGCCAGCAGCTTTCCAGGGGTGAATTCACCCCTCCACTTT.